These T cell receptor beta chains were read from a single sample in a study of TIL therapy for anti-PD-1-resistant metastatic lung cancer. TCRdb's copy holds only in-frame clones and misses some; the assay was immunoSEQ multiplex PCR. The repertoire includes about 50,000 clones, 70% to 85% of them detected once, and around 5.4% sits in the top ten. Material: tumor tissue, obtained at baseline. These receptors were collected from a person aged 25 to 80 with non-small cell lung cancer. CDR3s include the opening cysteine and the closing phenylalanine or tryptophan. The D gene is left open where the match is weak. The listing skips clone size in some rows; elsewhere it reads once, few, many or a size class.

clone size: -
CDR3 length: 11
J gene: TRBJ1-1
V gene: TRBV6-1
D gene: -
CDR3 protein: CASSEWTEAFF
CDR3 DNA: TGTGCCAGCAGTGAATGGACTGAAGCTTTCTTT

clone size: -
CDR3 length: 13
J gene: TRBJ1-2
V gene: TRBV5-4
D gene: -
CDR3 protein: CASSPPSGDGYTF
CDR3 DNA: TGTGCCAGCAGCCCTCCCTCAGGGGACGGCTACACCTTC

clone size: few
CDR3 length: 12
J gene: TRBJ1-3
V gene: TRBV28
D gene: -
CDR3 protein: CASSRDLNTIYF
CDR3 DNA: TGTGCCAGCAGCAGAGATCTAAACACCATATATTTT

clone size: once
CDR3 length: 15
J gene: TRBJ1-3
V gene: TRBV9
D gene: TRBD1
CDR3 protein: CASSEGTGPGNTIYF
CDR3 DNA: TGTGCCAGCAGCGAAGGGACAGGGCCTGGAAACACCATATATTTT

clone size: few
CDR3 length: 13
J gene: TRBJ1-2
V gene: TRBV11-2
D gene: -
CDR3 protein: CASSLRDAGGYTF
CDR3 DNA: TGTGCCAGCAGCCTCCGGGACGCGGGTGGCTACACCTTC

clone size: -
CDR3 length: 12
J gene: TRBJ1-2
V gene: TRBV7-2
D gene: TRBD1
CDR3 protein: CASSSTGQGETF
CDR3 DNA: TGTGCCAGCAGCTCGACAGGACAGGGCGAAACCTTC

clone size: -
CDR3 length: 14
J gene: TRBJ2-5
V gene: TRBV2
D gene: TRBD2
CDR3 protein: CASSEAGGRETQYF
CDR3 DNA: TGTGCCAGCAGTGAAGCGGGCGGGAGAGAGACCCAGTACTTC

clone size: -
CDR3 length: 13
J gene: TRBJ1-1
V gene: TRBV9
D gene: -
CDR3 protein: CASSGTGRAEAFF
CDR3 DNA: TGTGCCAGCAGCGGTACAGGGCGGGCTGAAGCTTTCTTT

clone size: -
CDR3 length: 16
J gene: TRBJ1-5
V gene: TRBV6-5
D gene: -
CDR3 protein: CASSWNRDVRNQPQHF
CDR3 DNA: TGTGCCAGCAGTTGGAACAGGGATGTGCGCAATCAGCCCCAGCATTTT

clone size: -
CDR3 length: 16
J gene: TRBJ1-3
V gene: TRBV28
D gene: -
CDR3 protein: CASTTLGKNSGNTIYF
CDR3 DNA: TGTGCCAGCACCACCCTTGGGAAGAACTCTGGAAACACCATATATTTT

clone size: -
CDR3 length: 13
J gene: TRBJ2-7
V gene: TRBV9
D gene: -
CDR3 protein: CASSPEIGSEQYF
CDR3 DNA: TGTGCCAGCAGCCCCGAGATTGGAAGCGAGCAGTACTTC

clone size: -
CDR3 length: 13
J gene: TRBJ1-6
V gene: TRBV27
D gene: -
CDR3 protein: CASRGGPSRPLHF
CDR3 DNA: TGTGCCAGCAGGGGCGGACCCAGCAGGCCCCTCCACTTT

clone size: once
CDR3 length: 14
J gene: TRBJ1-5
V gene: TRBV7-8
D gene: -
CDR3 protein: CASSLGRVGQPQHF
CDR3 DNA: TGTGCCAGCAGCTTAGGGAGGGTAGGTCAGCCCCAGCATTTT

clone size: -
CDR3 length: 15
J gene: TRBJ2-4
V gene: TRBV19
D gene: TRBD1
CDR3 protein: CASSTRGQGENIQYF
CDR3 DNA: TGTGCCAGTAGTACCAGGGGGCAGGGGGAAAACATTCAGTACTTC

clone size: -
CDR3 length: 17
J gene: TRBJ2-1
V gene: TRBV7-2
D gene: -
CDR3 protein: CASSRRLVVSSYNEQFF
CDR3 DNA: TGTGCCAGCAGCCGAAGGCTAGTCGTGAGCTCCTACAATGAGCAGTTCTTC

clone size: -
CDR3 length: 15
J gene: TRBJ2-7
V gene: TRBV6-5
D gene: TRBD2
CDR3 protein: CATGRWTSSTYEQYF
CDR3 DNA: TGTGCCACCGGACGATGGACTAGCTCGACCTACGAGCAGTACTTC

clone size: -
CDR3 length: 16
J gene: TRBJ1-5
V gene: TRBV7-2
D gene: TRBD1
CDR3 protein: CASSTQGAGGNQPQHF
CDR3 DNA: TGTGCCAGCAGTACGCAGGGGGCGGGGGGCAATCAGCCCCAGCATTTT

clone size: -
CDR3 length: 14
J gene: TRBJ2-5
V gene: TRBV11-3
D gene: TRBD2
CDR3 protein: CASSESGGLATQYF
CDR3 DNA: TGTGCCAGCAGCGAAAGCGGGGGGCTAGCGACCCAGTACTTC

clone size: -
CDR3 length: 13
J gene: TRBJ1-4
V gene: TRBV5-4
D gene: -
CDR3 protein: CASSRAGNEKLFF
CDR3 DNA: TGTGCCAGCAGCAGGGCGGGTAATGAAAAACTGTTTTTT

clone size: -
CDR3 length: 15
J gene: TRBJ1-6
V gene: TRBV23-1
D gene: -
CDR3 protein: CASSQTSSYNSPLHF
CDR3 DNA: TGCGCCAGCAGTCAGACCAGCTCCTATAATTCACCCCTCCACTTT

clone size: few
CDR3 length: 15
J gene: TRBJ1-3
V gene: TRBV19
D gene: -
CDR3 protein: CASSRQANSGNTIYF
CDR3 DNA: TGTGCCAGTAGTAGACAGGCGAACTCTGGAAACACCATATATTTT

clone size: -
CDR3 length: 13
J gene: TRBJ2-4
V gene: TRBV6-5
D gene: -
CDR3 protein: CARGMRSLNIQYF
CDR3 DNA: TGTGCCCGAGGAATGAGGTCCTTAAACATTCAGTACTTC

clone size: -
CDR3 length: 12
J gene: TRBJ2-5
V gene: TRBV30
D gene: -
CDR3 protein: CAWSVTRETQYF
CDR3 DNA: TGTGCCTGGAGTGTGACAAGGGAGACCCAGTACTTC

clone size: once
CDR3 length: 14
J gene: TRBJ1-2
V gene: TRBV4-3
D gene: -
CDR3 protein: CASSQENSYYGYTF
CDR3 DNA: TGCGCCAGCAGCCAAGAAAACAGCTACTATGGCTACACCTTC

clone size: -
CDR3 length: 12
J gene: TRBJ2-2
V gene: TRBV6-5
D gene: -
CDR3 protein: CASSILGGELFF
CDR3 DNA: TGTGCCAGCAGTATTCTAGGCGGGGAGCTGTTTTTT

clone size: -
CDR3 length: 15
J gene: TRBJ2-1
V gene: TRBV5-1
D gene: -
CDR3 protein: CASSRGGGVGYEQFF
CDR3 DNA: TGCGCCAGCAGCCGGGGAGGGGGCGTAGGGTATGAGCAGTTCTTC

clone size: -
CDR3 length: 12
J gene: TRBJ1-2
V gene: TRBV28
D gene: -
CDR3 protein: CASGTGTYGYTF
CDR3 DNA: TGTGCCAGTGGAACCGGGACCTATGGCTACACCTTC

clone size: -
CDR3 length: 15
J gene: TRBJ1-3
V gene: TRBV9
D gene: -
CDR3 protein: CASSVAWYSGNTIYF
CDR3 DNA: TGTGCCAGCAGCGTAGCGTGGTACTCTGGAAACACCATATATTTT

clone size: few
CDR3 length: 13
J gene: TRBJ1-1
V gene: TRBV19
D gene: -
CDR3 protein: CASKDILDAEAFF
CDR3 DNA: TGTGCCAGTAAGGACATCCTAGACGCTGAAGCTTTCTTT

clone size: -
CDR3 length: 12
J gene: TRBJ1-1
V gene: TRBV6-1
D gene: -
CDR3 protein: CASIKPIIEAFF
CDR3 DNA: TGTGCCAGCATAAAACCAATAATTGAAGCTTTCTTT

clone size: once
CDR3 length: 17
J gene: TRBJ2-3
V gene: TRBV5-1
D gene: TRBD2
CDR3 protein: CASSSRGGGSSTDTQYF
CDR3 DNA: TGCGCCAGCAGCTCCCGGGGCGGGGGGTCTAGCACAGATACGCAGTATTTT

clone size: -
CDR3 length: 16
J gene: TRBJ1-1
V gene: TRBV9
D gene: TRBD1
CDR3 protein: CASSVGIDRGRTEAFF
CDR3 DNA: TGTGCCAGCAGCGTGGGGATAGACAGGGGGAGAACTGAAGCTTTCTTT

clone size: few
CDR3 length: 13
J gene: TRBJ1-5
V gene: TRBV28
D gene: -
CDR3 protein: CASSGLSNQPQHF
CDR3 DNA: TGTGCCAGCAGTGGACTGAGCAATCAGCCCCAGCATTTT

clone size: few
CDR3 length: 14
J gene: TRBJ2-7
V gene: TRBV28
D gene: -
CDR3 protein: CASRGSDAYYEQYF
CDR3 DNA: TGTGCCAGCAGAGGATCGGACGCATACTACGAGCAGTACTTC

clone size: -
CDR3 length: 15
J gene: TRBJ2-3
V gene: TRBV9
D gene: -
CDR3 protein: CASSVGPAGTDTQYF
CDR3 DNA: TGTGCCAGCAGCGTAGGGCCGGCTGGCACAGATACGCAGTATTTT

clone size: -
CDR3 length: 13
J gene: TRBJ1-2
V gene: TRBV9
D gene: TRBD1
CDR3 protein: CASSGRGNYGYTF
CDR3 DNA: TGTGCCAGCAGCGGCAGGGGGAACTATGGCTACACCTTC

clone size: -
CDR3 length: 12
J gene: TRBJ1-1
V gene: TRBV4-3
D gene: -
CDR3 protein: CASSQGYGVAFF
CDR3 DNA: TGCGCCAGCAGCCAAGGCTATGGGGTGGCTTTCTTT

clone size: -
CDR3 length: 14
J gene: TRBJ2-2
V gene: TRBV5-5
D gene: TRBD2
CDR3 protein: CASLSREVTGELFF
CDR3 DNA: TGTGCCAGCCTAAGTCGGGAGGTCACCGGGGAGCTGTTTTTT

clone size: -
CDR3 length: 14
J gene: TRBJ1-4
V gene: TRBV19
D gene: -
CDR3 protein: CASTQWGLGEKLFF
CDR3 DNA: TGTGCCAGTACCCAGTGGGGCTTGGGGGAAAAACTGTTTTTT

clone size: -
CDR3 length: 15
J gene: TRBJ2-1
V gene: TRBV2
D gene: TRBD1
CDR3 protein: CASRGDRGVASEQFF
CDR3 DNA: TGTGCCAGCAGAGGCGACAGGGGGGTAGCGAGTGAGCAGTTCTTC

clone size: -
CDR3 length: 15
J gene: TRBJ1-2
V gene: TRBV18
D gene: -
CDR3 protein: CASSPRFPTNYGYTF
CDR3 DNA: TGTGCCAGCTCACCGCGGTTTCCGACTAACTATGGCTACACCTTC

clone size: -
CDR3 length: 12
J gene: TRBJ1-2
V gene: TRBV29-1
D gene: -
CDR3 protein: CSVVSSIYGYTF
CDR3 DNA: TGCAGCGTTGTATCCAGCATCTATGGCTACACCTTC

clone size: -
CDR3 length: 15
J gene: TRBJ2-7
V gene: TRBV5-1
D gene: TRBD1
CDR3 protein: CASSRLGTGGNEQYF
CDR3 DNA: TGCGCCAGCAGTCGACTCGGGACAGGGGGGAACGAGCAGTACTTC

clone size: -
CDR3 length: 14
J gene: TRBJ1-5
V gene: TRBV28
D gene: TRBD1
CDR3 protein: CASSYEGAIQPQHF
CDR3 DNA: TGTGCCAGCAGTTACGAGGGGGCGATTCAGCCCCAGCATTTT

clone size: -
CDR3 length: 14
J gene: TRBJ2-2
V gene: TRBV6-1
D gene: -
CDR3 protein: CASSTGTDTGELFF
CDR3 DNA: TGTGCCAGCAGTACCGGGACCGACACCGGGGAGCTGTTTTTT

clone size: -
CDR3 length: 13
J gene: TRBJ2-5
V gene: TRBV6-1
D gene: TRBD1
CDR3 protein: CASTSRTGGLPYF
CDR3 DNA: TGTGCCAGCACCAGCCGGACAGGGGGGCTGCCGTACTTC

clone size: few
CDR3 length: 13
J gene: TRBJ2-7
V gene: TRBV11-2
D gene: -
CDR3 protein: CASSRGLKYEQYF
CDR3 DNA: TGTGCCAGCAGCCGTGGACTTAAGTACGAGCAGTACTTC

clone size: -
CDR3 length: 15
J gene: TRBJ2-1
V gene: TRBV6-5
D gene: TRBD2
CDR3 protein: CASSGLAGVGNEQFF
CDR3 DNA: TGTGCCAGCAGTGGTCTAGCGGGGGTCGGTAATGAGCAGTTCTTC

clone size: -
CDR3 length: 15
J gene: TRBJ1-5
V gene: TRBV6-1
D gene: -
CDR3 protein: CASSVSGDSNQPQHF
CDR3 DNA: TGTGCCAGCAGTGTATCCGGTGATAGCAATCAGCCCCAGCATTTT

clone size: few
CDR3 length: 13
J gene: TRBJ2-2
V gene: TRBV10-1
D gene: -
CDR3 protein: CASSEGGRSELFF
CDR3 DNA: TGCGCCAGCAGTGAGGGAGGACGATCGGAGCTGTTTTTT

clone size: -
CDR3 length: 14
J gene: TRBJ1-2
V gene: TRBV2
D gene: -
CDR3 protein: CASTAQGANYGYTF
CDR3 DNA: TGTGCCAGCACCGCCCAAGGAGCTAACTATGGCTACACCTTC

clone size: -
CDR3 length: 13
J gene: TRBJ2-7
V gene: TRBV5-1
D gene: TRBD1
CDR3 protein: CASSLAGGHEQYF
CDR3 DNA: TGCGCCAGCAGCTTGGCAGGGGGCCACGAGCAGTACTTC

clone size: -
CDR3 length: 12
J gene: TRBJ1-2
V gene: TRBV30
D gene: -
CDR3 protein: CAWTWSDYGYTF
CDR3 DNA: TGTGCCTGGACATGGTCAGACTATGGCTACACCTTC

clone size: -
CDR3 length: 10
J gene: TRBJ2-7
V gene: TRBV6-6
D gene: -
CDR3 protein: CASSDYEQYF
CDR3 DNA: TGTGCCAGCAGCGACTACGAGCAGTACTTC

clone size: -
CDR3 length: 12
J gene: TRBJ1-2
V gene: TRBV19
D gene: -
CDR3 protein: CASSLQGLGYTF
CDR3 DNA: TGTGCCAGTAGTTTACAGGGATTGGGCTACACCTTC